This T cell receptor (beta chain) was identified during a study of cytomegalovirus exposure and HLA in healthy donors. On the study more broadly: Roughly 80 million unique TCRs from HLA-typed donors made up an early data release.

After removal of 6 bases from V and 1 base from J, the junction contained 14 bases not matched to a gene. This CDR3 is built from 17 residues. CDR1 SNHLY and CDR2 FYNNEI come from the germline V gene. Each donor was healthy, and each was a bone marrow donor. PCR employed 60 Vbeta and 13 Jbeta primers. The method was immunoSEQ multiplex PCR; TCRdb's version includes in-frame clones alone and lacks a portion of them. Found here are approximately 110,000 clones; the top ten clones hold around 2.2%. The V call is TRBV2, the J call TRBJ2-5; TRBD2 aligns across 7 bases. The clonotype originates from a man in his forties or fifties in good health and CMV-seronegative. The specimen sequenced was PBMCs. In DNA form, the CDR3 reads TGTGCCAGCAGCCCACTGGCGGGAGTCTCCTTCCAAGAGACCCAGTACTTC. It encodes CASSPLAGVSFQETQYF.